This T cell receptor beta chain was recovered during a study of regulatory T cells in long-lasting Graves disease (dated by TCRdb to the early 2020s). About the investigation overall: Newly diagnosed Graves' disease patients had taken antithyroid drugs for less than 3 months. The study was conducted in China and was registered as a clinical trial. A total of some 33 samples were covered by TCR sequencing, comprising some 13 persistent and around 20 newly diagnosed Graves' disease patients. Persistent Graves' disease patients were compared with newly diagnosed Graves' disease patients by peripheral blood TCR sequencing and RNA sequencing.

Preparation of the library involved multiplex PCR. The reads were generated on an Illumina HiSeq 4000. TCR beta libraries were built with iRepertoire HTBI primers and Arm-PCR amplification of CDR3 regions. PCR products were gel purified before sequencing. Per the source publication's procedure: Across samples, about 64 TRBV and approximately 15 TRBJ segments were identified and used for gene usage analysis of CDR3 amino acid clonotypes. COPE and FqMerger were used to merge filtered high-quality paired reads into contigs. BLAST was used to align contigs to the IMGT TRBV, TRBD and TRBJ reference genes, and CDR3 was defined following IMGT. Highly expanded clones were defined as clonotypes with a frequency above 0.1%. Repertoire diversity was measured by Shannon entropy, and V-J evenness by the Gini coefficient. Public clonotypes were defined as clonotypes shared by more than one individual. Using fastp trimming at Q25 and MiXCR clonotype assembly, TCRdb reanalyzed the public sequencing data and kept in-frame beta chains. Each CDR3 protein appears once, grouped with its most common genes and DNA. The V and J calls here are based on TCRdb, not the publication. The sample table lists about 210,000 distinct CDR3 sequences, approximately 18% of them with a count of one. About 12% of the sample goes to the ten largest clones.

This clonotype came up many times. The specificity of this receptor is unknown. One base away there is no much larger clone; base qualities are not given. Measured from the cysteine to the phenylalanine, the CDR3 is 13 residues long. Solely the CDR3 DNA is kept, with 39 bases framed from the first base. Trimming leaves V shorter by 9 bases and J shorter by 5 bases, with the junction holding 6 bases beyond the gene matches. CDR1 and CDR2 were assigned from the germline V gene as MRHNA and SNTAGT. The time point label corresponds to: newly diagnosed GD, antithyroid drugs for less than 3 months. RNA was extracted from PBMCs in TRIzol for both TCR sequencing and RNA sequencing. The diagnosis of Graves' disease was made according to American Thyroid Association guidelines. The patients came from an endocrinology department in Xi'an, China. Each patient gave approximately 9.7 milliliters of peripheral blood, collected in an EDTA anticoagulant tube. Ficoll Paque Plus density gradient separation was used to isolate PBMCs, and no further T cell sorting was performed. An Agilent 2100 Bioanalyzer and agarose gel were used to check RNA quality, while a NanoDrop 2000 measured RNA concentration.

Overall study results and their limits: The study examined only peripheral blood because the primary lesion, thyroid tissue, could not be accessed. Persistent disease showed preferential use of TRBV28, TRBJ1-2 and TRBJ2-5, whereas newly diagnosed disease favored TRBV20-1 and TRBJ2-1. The authors acknowledged the small sample size as a limitation that may reduce accuracy. Patients with persistent disease shared more public clonotypes (around 3,000) than newly diagnosed patients did (966). Sequencing and analysis were limited to the TCR beta chain. Compared with newly diagnosed patients, patients with persistent Graves' disease had lower TCR Shannon entropy and fewer highly expanded clones, which suggests clonal expansion.

The sample was also linked to a second study, of T cells in Graves' hyperthyroidism and ophthalmopathy. From that second study: A patient counted as having stable Graves' hyperthyroidism if no progression to ophthalmopathy occurred over 18 months of follow-up. Hyperthyroidism patients were aged 18 to 65 years and newly diagnosed, with disease duration of less than 2 months. Patients with uncontrolled infections, other autoimmune diseases, pregnancy or lactation were excluded. Diagnoses were established on the basis of clinical symptoms, serum thyroxine and TRAb, thyroid ultrasound, and orbital computed tomography. The TCR CDR3 was subjected to a first round of RT-PCR using the HTBI primer set and the Qiagen OneStep RT-PCR kit. Blood samples also contained most of the expanded thyroid clonotypes (frequency above 0.001), which suggests that blood repertoires may reflect thyroid immune responses. In cross-validation, a model built on a 13 V-J signature told ophthalmopathy apart from stable hyperthyroidism with approximately 90% sensitivity and around 83% specificity, and in testing the same model reached 80%/75%. In validation, the model predicted progression to ophthalmopathy with just under 71% sensitivity and around 72% specificity, a median of about six months before onset. To identify distinguishing TCR V-J signatures, a discovery cohort of about 95 patients was used, comprising 43 with Graves' ophthalmopathy and 57 with stable Graves' hyperthyroidism. Prospective prediction of ophthalmopathy was tested in an independent validation cohort consisting of roughly 19 hyperthyroidism patients and approximately 16 patients who later progressed to ophthalmopathy. The 85 to 100 discovery patients were randomly split 7:3 into training and test sets. Thyroid tissue and blood T-cell repertoires from more than five Graves' hyperthyroidism patients were also compared in the study. Following sampling, methimazole starting at 30 mg daily was given to hyperthyroidism patients, and high-dose intravenous methylprednisolone was given to ophthalmopathy patients. A second multiplex PCR round built the libraries, followed by size selection and purification. The libraries were sequenced on an Illumina HiSeq2000 using paired-end 100 bp reads. Raw data were processed with SOAPnuke, discarding reads with adapters, uncalled bases, mean Phred below 15, or no exact constant-primer or identifier match. High-quality paired reads were merged using COPE v1.2.5, and each unique nucleotide sequence was defined as a clonotype. MiTCR v1.1 was used to align the clonotypes against IMGT TRBV, TRBD and TRBJ reference segments. Only V-J combinations with frequency above 0.0001, covering roughly 99% of repertoires, were analysed. A TCS score was defined as the ratio of F50 (clonal expansion) to E x V (chaos), with BLOSUM62-based TCRdist applied between CDR3 peptides within each V-J. Welch's t-statistics and random forest reduced around 520 V-J features to fewer than 15, which were used in a naive Bayes classifier (R e1071). Sample size was not statistically predetermined, and blinding of investigators to group allocation was not performed. The paper describes TCR Vbeta CDR3 sequencing of 140 or so peripheral blood samples, made up of some 42 ophthalmopathy patients, around 78 hyperthyroidism patients and 17 progressor patients.

The chain is encoded by TRBV6-4 joined to TRBJ1-5; 8 central bases correspond to TRBD1. The source was peripheral blood mononuclear cells (PBMCs), collected at new diagnosis, from a patient treated with antithyroid drugs. This clonotype was obtained from a woman aged 30 to 39 with Graves disease. Donor details come from another sample of the same person, matched by shared clones. The CDR3 here reads CASGTGTYQPQHF. Here is the DNA: TGTGCCAGTGGGACAGGCACGTATCAGCCCCAGCATTTT.